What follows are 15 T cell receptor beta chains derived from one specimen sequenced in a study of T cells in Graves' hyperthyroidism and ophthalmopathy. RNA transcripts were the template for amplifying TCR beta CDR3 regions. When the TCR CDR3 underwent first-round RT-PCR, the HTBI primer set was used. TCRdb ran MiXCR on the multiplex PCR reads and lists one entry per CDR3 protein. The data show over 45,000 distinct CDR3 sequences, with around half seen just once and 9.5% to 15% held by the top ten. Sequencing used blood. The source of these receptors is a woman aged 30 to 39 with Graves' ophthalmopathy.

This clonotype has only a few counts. The DNA for the CDR3 is TGTGCCAGCTCGGGGAGGGACAGTGTAAACACCATATATTTT. Residues: CASSGRDSVNTIYF. This chain connects TRBV28 to TRBJ1-3; 7 bases map to TRBD1. The CDR3 covers 14 residues. Trimming removed 8 bases from V and 6 bases from J; junction bases left unmatched: 10. Germline V gene sequence: CDR1 MDHEN, CDR2 SYDVKM. The whole variable domain, filled in from reference TRBV28 and TRBJ1-3, reads DVKVTQSSRYLVKRTGEKVFLECVQDMDHENMFWYRQDPGLGLRLIYFSYDVKMKEKGDIPEGYSVSREKKERFSLILESASTNQTSMYLCASSGRDSVNTIYFGEGSWLTVV.

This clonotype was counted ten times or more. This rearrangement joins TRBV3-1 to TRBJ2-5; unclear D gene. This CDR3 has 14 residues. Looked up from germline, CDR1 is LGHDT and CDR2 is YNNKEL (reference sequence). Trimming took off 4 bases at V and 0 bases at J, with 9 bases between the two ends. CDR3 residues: CASSPARNQETQYF. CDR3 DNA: TGTGCCAGCAGCCCGGCCCGCAACCAAGAGACCCAGTACTTC.

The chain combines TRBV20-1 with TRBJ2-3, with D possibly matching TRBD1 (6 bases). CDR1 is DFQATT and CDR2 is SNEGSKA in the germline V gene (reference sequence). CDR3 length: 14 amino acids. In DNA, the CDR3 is TGCAGCGCCATTTTGGGGGACAACACAGATACGCAGTATTTT. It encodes CSAILGDNTDTQYF.

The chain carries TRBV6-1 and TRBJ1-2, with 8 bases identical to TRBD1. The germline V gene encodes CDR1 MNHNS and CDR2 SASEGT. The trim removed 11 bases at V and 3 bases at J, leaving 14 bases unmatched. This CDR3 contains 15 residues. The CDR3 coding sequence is TGTGCCGGCCTCAGAGGAGGGGGACAGGACTATGGCTACACCTTC. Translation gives CAGLRGGGQDYGYTF.

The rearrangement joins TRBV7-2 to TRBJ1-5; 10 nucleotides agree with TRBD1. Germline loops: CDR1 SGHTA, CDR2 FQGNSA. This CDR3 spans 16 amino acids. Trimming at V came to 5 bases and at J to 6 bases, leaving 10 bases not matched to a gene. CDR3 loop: CASSRTGGRGVQPQHF. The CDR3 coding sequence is TGTGCCAGCAGCCGGACAGGGGGTAGGGGCGTTCAGCCCCAGCATTTT.

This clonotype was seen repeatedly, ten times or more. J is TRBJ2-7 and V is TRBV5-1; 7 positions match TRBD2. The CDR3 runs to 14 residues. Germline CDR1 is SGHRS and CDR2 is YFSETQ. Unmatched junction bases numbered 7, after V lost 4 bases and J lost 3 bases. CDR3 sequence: CASSIGRGDYEQYF. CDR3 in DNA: TGCGCCAGCAGCATCGGACGGGGGGACTACGAGCAGTACTTC.

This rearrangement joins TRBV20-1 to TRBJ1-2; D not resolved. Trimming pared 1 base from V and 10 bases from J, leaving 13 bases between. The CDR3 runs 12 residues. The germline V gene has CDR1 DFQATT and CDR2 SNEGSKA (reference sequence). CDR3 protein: CSARVGGRAYTF. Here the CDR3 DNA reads TGCAGTGCTAGAGTAGGCGGGAGGGCCTACACCTTC.

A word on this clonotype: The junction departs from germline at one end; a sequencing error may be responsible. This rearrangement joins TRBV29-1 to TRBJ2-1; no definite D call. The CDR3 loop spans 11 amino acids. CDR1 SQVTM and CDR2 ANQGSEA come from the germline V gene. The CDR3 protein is CGVSRSGGQFF. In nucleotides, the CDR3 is TGCGGCGTTTCCCGGAGTGGTGGGCAGTTCTTC.

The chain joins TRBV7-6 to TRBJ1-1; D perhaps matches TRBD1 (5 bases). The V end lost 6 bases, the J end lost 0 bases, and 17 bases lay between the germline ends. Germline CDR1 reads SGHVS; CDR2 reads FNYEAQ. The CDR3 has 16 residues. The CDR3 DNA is TGTGCCAGCAGTAGACTAGCGGGACTGATGAACACTGAAGCTTTCTTT. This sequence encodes CASSRLAGLMNTEAFF.

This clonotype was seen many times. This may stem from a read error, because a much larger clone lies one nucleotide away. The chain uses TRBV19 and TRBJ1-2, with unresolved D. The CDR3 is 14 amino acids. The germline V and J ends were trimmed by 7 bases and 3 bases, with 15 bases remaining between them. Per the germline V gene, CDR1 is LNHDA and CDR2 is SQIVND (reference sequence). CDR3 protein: CASKPPGRDYGYTF. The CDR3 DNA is TGTGCCAGTAAACCCCCCGGACGGGACTATGGCTACACCTTC.

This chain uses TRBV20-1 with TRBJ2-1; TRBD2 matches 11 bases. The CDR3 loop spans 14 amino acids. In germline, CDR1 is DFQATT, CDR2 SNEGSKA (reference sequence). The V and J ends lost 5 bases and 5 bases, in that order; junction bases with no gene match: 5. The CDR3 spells CSAFTSGGNNEQFF. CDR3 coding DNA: TGCAGTGCTTTTACTAGCGGGGGAAACAATGAGCAGTTCTTC.

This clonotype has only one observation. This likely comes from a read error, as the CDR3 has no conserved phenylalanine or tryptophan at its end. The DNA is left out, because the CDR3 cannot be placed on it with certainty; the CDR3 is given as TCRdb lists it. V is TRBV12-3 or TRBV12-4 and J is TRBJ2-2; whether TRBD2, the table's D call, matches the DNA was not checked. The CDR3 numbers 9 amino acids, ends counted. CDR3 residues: CASSLELRS.

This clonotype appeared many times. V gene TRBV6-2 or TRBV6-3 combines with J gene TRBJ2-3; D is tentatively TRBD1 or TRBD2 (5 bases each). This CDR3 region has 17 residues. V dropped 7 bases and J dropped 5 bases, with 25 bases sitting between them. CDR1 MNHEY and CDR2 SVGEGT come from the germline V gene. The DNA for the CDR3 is TGTGCCAGCAATACACGGGACCTGGTGGGAGTGGTAGATACGCAGTATTTT. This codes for CASNTRDLVGVVDTQYF.

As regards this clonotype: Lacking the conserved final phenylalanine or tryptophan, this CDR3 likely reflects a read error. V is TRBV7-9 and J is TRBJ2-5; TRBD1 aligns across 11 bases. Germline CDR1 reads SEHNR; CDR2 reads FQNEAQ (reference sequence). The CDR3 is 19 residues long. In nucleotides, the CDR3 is TGTGCCAGCAGCTTTTTCGGGACAGGGGGAACAGTAAGACAAGAGGCCCAGTACTGC. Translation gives CASSFFGTGGTVRQEAQYC.

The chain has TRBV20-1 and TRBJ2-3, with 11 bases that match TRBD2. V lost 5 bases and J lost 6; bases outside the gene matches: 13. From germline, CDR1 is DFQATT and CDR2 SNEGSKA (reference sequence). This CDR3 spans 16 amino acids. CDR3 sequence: CSAAPTSGVRGDTQYF. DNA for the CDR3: TGCAGTGCTGCCCCGACTAGCGGGGTCCGGGGGGATACGCAGTATTTT.